The 12 T cell receptor beta chains presented below share a single source sample, sequenced in a study of T-cell reconstitution after alpha-beta-depleted transplantation in children. Unique molecular identifiers tagged the TCRbeta library. Each CDR3 protein gets one entry after TCRdb re-called the PCR reads with MiXCR. Here the sample spans over 400,000 distinct CDR3 sequences, approximately 41% being singletons. Material: PBMCs, obtained before TCRalphabeta/CD19-depleted stem cell transplant. These receptors originate from a girl aged 2-10 years with aplastic anemia, due to receive a stem cell transplant.

The V and J genes are TRBV7-9 and TRBJ1-1, with D maybe TRBD1 (6 bases). The CDR3 is 15 residues long. Germline V gene lookup returns CDR1 SEHNR and CDR2 FQNEAQ (reference sequence). V gave up 5 bases and J gave up 4 bases, with 17 bases separating them. The CDR3, as DNA: TGTGCCAGCAGCCCAACCACAGGGTTGGGCACTGAAGCTTTCTTT. This codes for CASSPTTGLGTEAFF. Supplemented by reference TRBV7-9 and TRBJ1-1, the full variable domain reads DTGVSQNPRHKITKRGQNVTFRCDPISEHNRLYWYRQTLGQGPEFLTYFQNEAQLEKSRLLSDRFSAERPKGSFSTLEIQRTEQGDSAMYLCASSPTTGLGTEAFFGQGTRLTVV.

This clonotype came up many times. The J gene is TRBJ2-1, the V gene TRBV29-1; D perhaps matches TRBD1 (5 bases). The CDR3 extends over 9 amino acids. V was trimmed by 6 bases and J by 10 bases, leaving 7 bases between them. Germline V lookup: CDR1 SQVTM, CDR2 ANQGSEA. CDR3 region: CSVKGEQFF. The CDR3 DNA follows: TGCAGCGTCAAGGGGGAGCAGTTCTTC.

The rearrangement joins TRBV9 to TRBJ2-7; 9 bases match TRBD2. The germline V gene has CDR1 SGDLS and CDR2 YYNGEE. Trimming took 4 bases from V and 2 from J; bases not matched to a gene: 10. There are 16 residues in the CDR3. The CDR3 loop is CASSPGGGGGAYEQYF. Here the CDR3 DNA reads TGTGCCAGCAGCCCTGGAGGTGGCGGGGGGGCCTACGAGCAGTACTTC.

The chain recombines TRBV12-3 or TRBV12-4 with TRBJ1-1, with D maybe TRBD1 (6 bases). The CDR3 has 14 residues. The V end was cut by 2 bases, the J end by 1 base, with 8 bases between. CDR3 DNA: TGTGCCAGCAGTTTAAAGGGACAGAACACTGAAGCTTTCTTT. Its protein is CASSLKGQNTEAFF.

This clonotype has more than one count but fewer than ten. This chain connects TRBV3-1 to TRBJ2-1; either TRBD1 or TRBD2 may supply D (5 bases each). From germline, CDR1 is LGHDT and CDR2 YNNKEL (reference sequence). The V and J ends lost 1 base and 9 bases respectively, with 13 bases between them. The CDR3 covers 14 residues. CDR3 sequence reads: CASSQVGGGSEQFF. CDR3 nucleotide sequence: TGTGCCAGCAGCCAAGTTGGGGGTGGGAGTGAGCAGTTCTTC.

This clonotype was seen at least ten times. The chain uses TRBV5-1 and TRBJ1-1; D not resolved. The CDR3 is made up of 13 amino acids. With 7 bases removed from V and 4 bases from J, the gap between germline ends came to 14 bases. The V gene's germline CDR1 is SGHRS and CDR2 YFSETQ. In DNA form, the CDR3 reads TGCGCCAGCCGGAGGTGGGGAGCCACTGAAGCTTTCTTT. It yields the protein CASRRWGATEAFF.

A few counts support this clonotype. V is TRBV4-2 and J is TRBJ2-3, with D perhaps matching TRBD2 (6 bases). This CDR3 region has 16 residues. Trimming took 2 bases from V and 6 from J, leaving 18 bases between them. Germline values: CDR1 LGHNA, CDR2 YNFKEQ. The CDR3 nucleotides are TGTGCCAGCAGCCAACGAGCGGGTTATAACGGGGATACGCAGTATTTT. Translated, it gives CASSQRAGYNGDTQYF.

This clonotype was counted only a few times. The V and J genes are TRBV20-1 and TRBJ2-3; TRBD1 or TRBD2 may be the D gene (5 bases each). The CDR3 consists of 14 residues. The germline V and J ends were trimmed by 4 bases and 3 bases, with 14 bases remaining between them. CDR1 and CDR2 from the germline V gene are DFQATT and SNEGSKA (reference sequence). CDR3 bases: TGCAGTGCTACCCGTGGGGGAGCAACAGATACGCAGTATTTT. Translation gives CSATRGGATDTQYF.

V gene TRBV3-1 combines with J gene TRBJ1-5; D not resolved. Trimming left V 1 base short and J 5 bases short, with 9 bases between. Germline CDR1 is LGHDT and CDR2 is YNNKEL (reference sequence). CDR3 size: 14 residues. CDR3 sequence: CASSQAGNHQPQHF. DNA of the CDR3: TGTGCCAGCAGCCAAGCGGGAAACCATCAGCCCCAGCATTTT.

This clonotype was seen only once. The V call is TRBV15, the J call TRBJ1-2, with 8 nucleotides matching TRBD1. Germline CDR1 LNHNV, CDR2 YYDKDF (reference sequence). The V segment lost 3 bases and the J segment 6 bases; nucleotides outside the gene matches: 9. This CDR3 spans 15 amino acids. The CDR3 region is CATSRWLDREDGYTF. The CDR3 nucleotides read TGTGCCACCAGCAGGTGGCTGGACAGGGAGGATGGCTACACCTTC.

The chain couples TRBV12-3 or TRBV12-4 to TRBJ2-1; D possibly matches TRBD1 or TRBD2 (6 bases each). This CDR3 has 14 amino acids. The V end lost 5 bases, the J end lost 9 bases, and 17 bases lay between the germline ends. CDR3 sequence (DNA): TGTGCCAGCAGTCCCCAAGGGGGGACAAGTGAGCAGTTCTTC. Its protein is CASSPQGGTSEQFF.

This chain joins TRBV7-9 and TRBJ2-3; 13 positions agree with TRBD2. The CDR3 length is 17 residues. The ends lost 4 bases at V and 2 bases at J; junction bases unmatched: 6. Germline lookup yields CDR1 SEHNR and CDR2 FQNEAQ (reference sequence). DNA of the CDR3: TGTGCCAGCAGCTCGATTGGGACTAGCGGGAACACAGATACGCAGTATTTT. Translation gives CASSSIGTSGNTDTQYF. Supplemented by reference TRBV7-9 and TRBJ2-3, the full variable domain reads DTGVSQNPRHKITKRGQNVTFRCDPISEHNRLYWYRQTLGQGPEFLTYFQNEAQLEKSRLLSDRFSAERPKGSFSTLEIQRTEQGDSAMYLCASSSIGTSGNTDTQYFGPGTRLTVL.